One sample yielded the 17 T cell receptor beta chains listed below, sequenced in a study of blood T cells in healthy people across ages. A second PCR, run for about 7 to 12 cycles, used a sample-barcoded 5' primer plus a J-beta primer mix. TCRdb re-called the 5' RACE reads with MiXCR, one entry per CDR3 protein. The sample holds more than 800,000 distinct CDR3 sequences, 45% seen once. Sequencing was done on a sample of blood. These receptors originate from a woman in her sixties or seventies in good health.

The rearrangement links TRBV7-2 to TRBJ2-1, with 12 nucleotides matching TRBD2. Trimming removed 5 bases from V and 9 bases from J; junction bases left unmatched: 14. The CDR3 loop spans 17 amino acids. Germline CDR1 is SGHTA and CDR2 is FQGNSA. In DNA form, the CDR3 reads TGTGCCAGCAGCCAGCTAGCGGGAGGGCCTCTTCTAGGTGAGCAGTTCTTC. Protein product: CASSQLAGGPLLGEQFF. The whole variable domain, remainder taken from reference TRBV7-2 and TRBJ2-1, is GAGVSQSPSNKVTEKGKDVELRCDPISGHTALYWYRQSLGQGLEFLIYFQGNSAPDKSGLPSDRFSAERTGGSVSTLTIQRTQQEDSAVYLCASSQLAGGPLLGEQFFGPGTRLTVL.

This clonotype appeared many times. The CDR3 here is CASSLDPGGFYNEQFF. The DNA of the CDR3 is TGTGCCAGCAGCTTGGACCCAGGGGGCTTCTACAATGAGCAGTTCTTC. V usage is TRBV5-6 and J usage is TRBJ2-1; 8 bases line up with TRBD1. This CDR3 spans 16 amino acids. The germline V gene encodes CDR1 SGHDT and CDR2 YYEEEE. V gave up 0 bases and J gave up 3 bases; unmatched junction bases: 5. Looking up the rest from reference TRBV5-6 and TRBJ2-1 gives the full variable domain: DAGVTQSPTHLIKTRGQQVTLRCSPKSGHDTVSWYQQALGQGPQFIFQYYEEEERQRGNFPDRFSGHQFPNYSSELNVNALLLGDSALYLCASSLDPGGFYNEQFFGPGTRLTVL.

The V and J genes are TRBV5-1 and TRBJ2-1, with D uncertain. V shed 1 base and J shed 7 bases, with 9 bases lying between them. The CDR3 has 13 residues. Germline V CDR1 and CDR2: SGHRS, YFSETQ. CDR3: CASSLSTTNEQFF. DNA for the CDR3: TGCGCCAGCAGCTTGTCAACCACAAATGAGCAGTTCTTC.

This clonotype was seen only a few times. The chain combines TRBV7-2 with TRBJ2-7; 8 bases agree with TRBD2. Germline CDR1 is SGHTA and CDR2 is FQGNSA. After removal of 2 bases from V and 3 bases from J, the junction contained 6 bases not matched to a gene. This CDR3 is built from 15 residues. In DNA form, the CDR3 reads TGTGCCAGCAGCTTATGGGCAGCGGGAGTCTACGAGCAGTACTTC. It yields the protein CASSLWAAGVYEQYF.

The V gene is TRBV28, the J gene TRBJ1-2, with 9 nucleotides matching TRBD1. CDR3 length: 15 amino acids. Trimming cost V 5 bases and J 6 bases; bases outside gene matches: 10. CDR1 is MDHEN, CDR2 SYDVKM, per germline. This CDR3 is CASSITTGGTDGYTF. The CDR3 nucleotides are TGTGCCAGCAGTATCACGACAGGGGGGACGGATGGCTACACCTTC.

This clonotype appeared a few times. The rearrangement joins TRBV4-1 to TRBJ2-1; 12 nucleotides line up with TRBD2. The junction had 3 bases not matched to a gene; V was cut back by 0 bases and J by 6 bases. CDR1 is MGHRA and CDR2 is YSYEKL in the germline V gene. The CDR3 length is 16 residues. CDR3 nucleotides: TGCGCCAGCAGCCAAGATGCTAGCGGGAGGGGCAATGAGCAGTTCTTC. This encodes CASSQDASGRGNEQFF.

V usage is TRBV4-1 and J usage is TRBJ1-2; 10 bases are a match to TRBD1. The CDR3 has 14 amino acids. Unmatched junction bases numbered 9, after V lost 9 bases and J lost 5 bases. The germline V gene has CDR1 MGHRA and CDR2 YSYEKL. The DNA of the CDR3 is TGCGCCAGTAGGCCGGGACAGGGGCGTTATGGCTACACCTTC. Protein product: CASRPGQGRYGYTF.

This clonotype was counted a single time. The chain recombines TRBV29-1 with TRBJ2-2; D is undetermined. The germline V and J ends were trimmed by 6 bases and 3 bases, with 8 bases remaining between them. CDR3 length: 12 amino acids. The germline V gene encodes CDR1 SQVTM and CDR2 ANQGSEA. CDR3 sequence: CSVQTDTGELFF. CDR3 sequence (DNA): TGCAGCGTCCAGACTGACACCGGGGAGCTGTTTTTT.

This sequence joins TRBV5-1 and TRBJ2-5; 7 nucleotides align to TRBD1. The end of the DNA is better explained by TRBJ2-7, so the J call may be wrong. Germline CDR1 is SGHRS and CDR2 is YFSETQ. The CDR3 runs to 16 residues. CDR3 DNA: TGCGCCAGCAGCTTGGTCCTTCCGGGACAGTCCGACGAGCAGTACTTC. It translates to CASSLVLPGQSDEQYF.

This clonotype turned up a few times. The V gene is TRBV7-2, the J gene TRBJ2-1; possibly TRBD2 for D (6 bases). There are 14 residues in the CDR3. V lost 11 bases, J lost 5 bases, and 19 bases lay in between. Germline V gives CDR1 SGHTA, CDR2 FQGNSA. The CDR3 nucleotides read TGTGCCGCCCGAGCGACCGGGACTGACAATGAGCAGTTCTTC. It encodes CAARATGTDNEQFF.

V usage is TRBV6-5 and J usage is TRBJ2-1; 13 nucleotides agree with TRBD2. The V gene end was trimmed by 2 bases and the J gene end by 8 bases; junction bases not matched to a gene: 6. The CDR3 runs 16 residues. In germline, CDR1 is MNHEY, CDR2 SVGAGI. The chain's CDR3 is CASSYLTGLAGDEQFF. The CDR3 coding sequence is TGTGCCAGCAGTTACCTTACAGGACTAGCGGGAGATGAGCAGTTCTTC.

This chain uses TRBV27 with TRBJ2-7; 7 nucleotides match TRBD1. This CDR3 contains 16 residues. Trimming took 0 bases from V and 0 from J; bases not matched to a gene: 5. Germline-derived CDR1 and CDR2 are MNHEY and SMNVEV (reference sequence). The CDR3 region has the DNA TGTGCCAGCAGTTTATCCACAGGGGATACCTCCTACGAGCAGTACTTC. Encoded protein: CASSLSTGDTSYEQYF.

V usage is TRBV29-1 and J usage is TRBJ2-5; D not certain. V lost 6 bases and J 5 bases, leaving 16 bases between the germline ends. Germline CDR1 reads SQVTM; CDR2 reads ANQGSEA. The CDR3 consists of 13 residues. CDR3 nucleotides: TGCAGCGTCACTGCCGGGCTAGGGGAGACCCAGTACTTC. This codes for CSVTAGLGETQYF.

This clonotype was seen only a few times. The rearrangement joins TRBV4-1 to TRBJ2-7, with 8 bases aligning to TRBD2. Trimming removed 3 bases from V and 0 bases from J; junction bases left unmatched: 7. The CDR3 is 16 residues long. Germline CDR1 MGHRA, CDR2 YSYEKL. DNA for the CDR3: TGCGCCAGCAGCCAGCCTCCGGGGGGGATCTCCTACGAGCAGTACTTC. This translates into CASSQPPGGISYEQYF.

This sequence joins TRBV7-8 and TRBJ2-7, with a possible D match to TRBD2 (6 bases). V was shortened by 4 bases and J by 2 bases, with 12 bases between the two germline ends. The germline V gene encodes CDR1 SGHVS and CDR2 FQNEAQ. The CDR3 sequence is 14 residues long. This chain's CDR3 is CASSWGTSTYEQYF. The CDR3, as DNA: TGTGCCAGCAGCTGGGGGACTTCTACCTACGAGCAGTACTTC. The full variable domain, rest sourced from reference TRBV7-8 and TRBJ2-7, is GAGVSQSPRYKVAKRGQDVALRCDPISGHVSLFWYQQALGQGPEFLTYFQNEAQLDKSGLPSDRFFAERPEGSVSTLKIQRTQQEDSAVYLCASSWGTSTYEQYFGPGTRLTVT.

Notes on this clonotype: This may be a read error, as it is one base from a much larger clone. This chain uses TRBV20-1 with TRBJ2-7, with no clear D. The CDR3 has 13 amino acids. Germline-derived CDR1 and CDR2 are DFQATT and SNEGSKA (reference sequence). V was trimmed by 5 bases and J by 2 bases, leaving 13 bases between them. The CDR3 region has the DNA TGCAGTGCTGGAGCCCCCTCAACCTACGAGCAGTACTTC. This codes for CSAGAPSTYEQYF.

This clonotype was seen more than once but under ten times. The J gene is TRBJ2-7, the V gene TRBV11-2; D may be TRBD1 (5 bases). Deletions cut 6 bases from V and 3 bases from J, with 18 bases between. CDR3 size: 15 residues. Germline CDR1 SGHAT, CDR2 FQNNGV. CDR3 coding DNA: TGTGCCAGCAGAACACCCGGCAGGGCGAGCTACGAGCAGTACTTC. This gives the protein CASRTPGRASYEQYF.